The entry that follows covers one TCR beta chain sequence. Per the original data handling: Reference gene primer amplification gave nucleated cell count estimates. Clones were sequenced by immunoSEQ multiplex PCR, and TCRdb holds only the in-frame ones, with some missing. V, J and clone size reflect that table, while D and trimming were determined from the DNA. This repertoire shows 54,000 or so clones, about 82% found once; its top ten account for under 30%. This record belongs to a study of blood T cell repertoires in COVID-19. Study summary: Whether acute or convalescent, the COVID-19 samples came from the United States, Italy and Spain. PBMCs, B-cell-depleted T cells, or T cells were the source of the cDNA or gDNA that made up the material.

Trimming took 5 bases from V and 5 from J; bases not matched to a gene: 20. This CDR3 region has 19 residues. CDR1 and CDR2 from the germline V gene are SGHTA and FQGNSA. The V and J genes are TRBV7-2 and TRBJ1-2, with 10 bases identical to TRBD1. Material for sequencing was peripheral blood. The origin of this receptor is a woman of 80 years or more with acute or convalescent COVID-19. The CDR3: CASSHGRARQGAASYGYTF. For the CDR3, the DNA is TGTGCCAGCAGCCACGGGAGGGCGAGACAGGGGGCAGCTTCATATGGCTACACCTTC.